This is a list of T cell receptor beta chains from one sample in a study of cytomegalovirus exposure and HLA in healthy donors. Profiling relied on immunoSEQ multiplex PCR, and the TCRdb table lists in-frame clones only, not all of them. The sample lists approximately 83,000 clones; 65% to 85% were seen once. Material: PBMCs. The source is a man between 18 and 29 years old in good health and CMV-seronegative. Each CDR3 is given with its conserved first and last residue. Fields, in order: D gene, V gene, J gene, clone size, CDR3 DNA, CDR3 protein. D genes are given only for firm matches. A row's size may be missing; if present it is once, few, many or a size class.

d_gene: TRBD1; v_gene: TRBV30; j_gene: TRBJ2-7; abundance: .; CDR3nt: TGTGCCTGGTGGAGGGGGACAGGGGCCTACGAGCAGTACTTC; CDR3aa: CAWWRGTGAYEQYF
d_gene: .; v_gene: TRBV9; j_gene: TRBJ2-2; abundance: .; CDR3nt: TGTGCCAGCAGCCCACCGGGACTCCTCACCGGGGAGCTGTTTTTT; CDR3aa: CASSPPGLLTGELFF
d_gene: .; v_gene: TRBV21-1; j_gene: TRBJ1-2; abundance: .; CDR3nt: TGTGCCAGCAGCAAAGTTCGGTTCGCAGGCGATGGCTACACCTTC; CDR3aa: CASSKVRFAGDGYTF
d_gene: TRBD2; v_gene: TRBV5-4; j_gene: TRBJ2-7; abundance: few; CDR3nt: TGTGCCAGCAGTTCCGGACTAGCCCCCTACGAGCAGTACTTC; CDR3aa: CASSSGLAPYEQYF
d_gene: .; v_gene: TRBV7-9; j_gene: TRBJ2-7; abundance: .; CDR3nt: TGTTCCAGCAGCCCGACATCCTCGGGGTCCTACGAGCAGTACTTC; CDR3aa: CSSSPTSSGSYEQYF
d_gene: TRBD1; v_gene: TRBV27; j_gene: TRBJ2-7; abundance: .; CDR3nt: TGTGCCAGCAGAACGGGACAGGTCCACGAGCAGTACTTC; CDR3aa: CASRTGQVHEQYF
d_gene: .; v_gene: TRBV29-1; j_gene: TRBJ1-2; abundance: .; CDR3nt: TGCAGCTGCCTGGAGGGGCGCGACTATGGCTACACCTTC; CDR3aa: CSCLEGRDYGYTF
d_gene: .; v_gene: TRBV10-3; j_gene: TRBJ2-7; abundance: .; CDR3nt: TGTGCCATCAGTGCTTCTCCGACAGGGGAGGGCGAGCAGTACTTC; CDR3aa: CAISASPTGEGEQYF
d_gene: .; v_gene: TRBV21-1; j_gene: TRBJ1-6; abundance: .; CDR3nt: TGTGCCAGCAGCAGCCCGGACAGGCGAAATTCACCCCTCCACTTT; CDR3aa: CASSSPDRRNSPLHF
d_gene: .; v_gene: TRBV5-1; j_gene: TRBJ1-1; abundance: .; CDR3nt: TGCGCCAGCAGCTTGGCCGGCGGTTTGAACACTGAAGCTTTCTTT; CDR3aa: CASSLAGGLNTEAFF
d_gene: .; v_gene: TRBV7-2; j_gene: TRBJ1-1; abundance: .; CDR3nt: TGTGCCAGCAGCTTAGAGGGGTTCAGGTTAAACACTGAAGCTTTCTTT; CDR3aa: CASSLEGFRLNTEAFF
d_gene: TRBD2; v_gene: TRBV6-5; j_gene: TRBJ2-7; abundance: few; CDR3nt: TGTGCCAGCAAAACTAGCGGGGGGCTCTACGAGCAGTACTTC; CDR3aa: CASKTSGGLYEQYF
d_gene: TRBD1; v_gene: TRBV6-1; j_gene: TRBJ2-5; abundance: .; CDR3nt: TGTGCCAGCAGTGACAGGGGGCTCGGGCCGGAGACCCAGTACTTC; CDR3aa: CASSDRGLGPETQYF
d_gene: TRBD1; v_gene: TRBV29-1; j_gene: TRBJ2-1; abundance: .; CDR3nt: TGCAGCTCCGGGACAGGGGGGTACAATGAGCAGTTCTTC; CDR3aa: CSSGTGGYNEQFF
d_gene: .; v_gene: TRBV6-1; j_gene: TRBJ2-5; abundance: .; CDR3nt: TGTGCCAGCGACAGGGAGGTTTGGGAGACCCAGTACTTC; CDR3aa: CASDREVWETQYF
d_gene: TRBD2; v_gene: TRBV10-3; j_gene: TRBJ2-1; abundance: few; CDR3nt: TGTGCCGTCAATCAACCCCACACTAGCGGGGGTCACAATGAGCAGTTCTTC; CDR3aa: CAVNQPHTSGGHNEQFF
d_gene: .; v_gene: TRBV5-1; j_gene: TRBJ2-5; abundance: .; CDR3nt: TGCGCCAGCAGCTTATTATCCGGGTTCGGAGGAGAGACCCAGTACTTC; CDR3aa: CASSLLSGFGGETQYF
d_gene: TRBD2; v_gene: TRBV7-6; j_gene: TRBJ2-5; abundance: .; CDR3nt: TGTGCCAGCAGCTCACCTACCGGGACTAGCCTCCAAGAGACCCAGTACTTC; CDR3aa: CASSSPTGTSLQETQYF
d_gene: TRBD1; v_gene: TRBV5-3; j_gene: TRBJ2-7; abundance: .; CDR3nt: TGTGCCAGAAGCCCGGACAGGGGTGGCGAGCAGTACTTC; CDR3aa: CARSPDRGGEQYF
d_gene: TRBD2; v_gene: TRBV7-6; j_gene: TRBJ2-1; abundance: .; CDR3nt: TGTGCCAGCAGCTTCGGGCTAGCGGGGTACAATGAGCAGTTCTTC; CDR3aa: CASSFGLAGYNEQFF
d_gene: .; v_gene: TRBV4-1; j_gene: TRBJ2-3; abundance: once; CDR3nt: TGCGCCAGCAGCCAAGTCCCAGGGTTGGGGAGCACAGATACGCAGTATTTT; CDR3aa: CASSQVPGLGSTDTQYF
d_gene: .; v_gene: TRBV2; j_gene: TRBJ1-1; abundance: .; CDR3nt: TGTGCCAGCTCTAGGAACACTGAAGCTTTCTTT; CDR3aa: CASSRNTEAFF
d_gene: .; v_gene: TRBV7-3; j_gene: TRBJ2-1; abundance: .; CDR3nt: TGTGCCAGCAGCACCGCCCGGGACTCCGGGTATTGGATCTTC; CDR3aa: CASSTARDSGYWIF
d_gene: TRBD1; v_gene: TRBV19; j_gene: TRBJ2-7; abundance: .; CDR3nt: TGTGCCAGTAGTCCACAGACAGGGCTTAGCTCCTACGAGCAGTACTTC; CDR3aa: CASSPQTGLSSYEQYF
d_gene: TRBD2; v_gene: TRBV5-1; j_gene: TRBJ2-2; abundance: .; CDR3nt: TGCGCCAGCAGCTTGCGCGGGACTAGCGGGGGAAAGGGCACCGGGGAGCTGTTTTTT; CDR3aa: CASSLRGTSGGKGTGELFF
d_gene: TRBD1; v_gene: TRBV19; j_gene: TRBJ1-5; abundance: .; CDR3nt: TGTGCCAGTAGTGCGCAGGGGGCGGGGAATCAGCCCCAGCATTTT; CDR3aa: CASSAQGAGNQPQHF
d_gene: .; v_gene: TRBV9; j_gene: TRBJ2-3; abundance: .; CDR3nt: TGTGCCAGCAGCGCCTACGGGGAGGCAGATACGCAGTATTTT; CDR3aa: CASSAYGEADTQYF
d_gene: .; v_gene: TRBV5-4; j_gene: TRBJ2-7; abundance: .; CDR3nt: TGTGCCAGCAGCCCTCAGGGGTCCTACGAGCAGTACTTC; CDR3aa: CASSPQGSYEQYF
d_gene: TRBD1; v_gene: TRBV6-1; j_gene: TRBJ1-2; abundance: .; CDR3nt: TGTGCCAGCAGTGCCGGACAGGGGGCCAGGGACTATGGCTACACCTTC; CDR3aa: CASSAGQGARDYGYTF
d_gene: .; v_gene: TRBV19; j_gene: TRBJ1-4; abundance: .; CDR3nt: TGTGCCAGTAGTAACCAGGTACAGGGACCCAATGAAAAACTGTTTTTT; CDR3aa: CASSNQVQGPNEKLFF
d_gene: .; v_gene: TRBV6-5; j_gene: TRBJ2-7; abundance: .; CDR3nt: TGTGCCAGCAGTTACTCAGGCCAGGGAGGATTCGAGCAGTACTTC; CDR3aa: CASSYSGQGGFEQYF
d_gene: TRBD1; v_gene: TRBV6-1; j_gene: TRBJ1-2; abundance: .; CDR3nt: TGTGCCAGCGAGAGGGACAGGGGTGGCTACACCTTC; CDR3aa: CASERDRGGYTF
d_gene: .; v_gene: TRBV27; j_gene: TRBJ2-4; abundance: .; CDR3nt: TGTGCCAGCAGTTTAAAGGCGGGAAACATTCAGTACTTC; CDR3aa: CASSLKAGNIQYF
d_gene: .; v_gene: TRBV2; j_gene: TRBJ1-1; abundance: .; CDR3nt: TGTGCCAGCAGGGCCGGGGGGGGCCCTGCCGAAGCTTTCTTT; CDR3aa: CASRAGGGPAEAFF
d_gene: .; v_gene: TRBV18; j_gene: TRBJ1-1; abundance: .; CDR3nt: TGTGCCAGCTCACCGGACTGGATCAACACTGAAGCTTTCTTT; CDR3aa: CASSPDWINTEAFF
d_gene: .; v_gene: TRBV28; j_gene: TRBJ1-4; abundance: .; CDR3nt: TGTGCCAGCAGTAATACAGCAGGGGCTTATGGAAAACTGTTTTTT; CDR3aa: CASSNTAGAYGKLFF
d_gene: TRBD1; v_gene: TRBV29-1; j_gene: TRBJ1-2; abundance: .; CDR3nt: TGCAGCGTTGGGGGGACAGGGGCCGCTAACTATGGCTACACCTTC; CDR3aa: CSVGGTGAANYGYTF
d_gene: .; v_gene: TRBV5-1; j_gene: TRBJ1-1; abundance: .; CDR3nt: TGCGCCAGCAGCTTGGCTTCGCAGGTCGGCATGAACACTGAAGCTTTCTTT; CDR3aa: CASSLASQVGMNTEAFF
d_gene: .; v_gene: TRBV18; j_gene: TRBJ1-5; abundance: .; CDR3nt: TGTGCCAGCTCACCACGAGAGGAGCGCAATCAGCCCCAGCATTTT; CDR3aa: CASSPREERNQPQHF